This record concerns one TCR beta chain sequence. Arm-PCR of CDR3 regions and iRepertoire HTBI primers were the basis on which TCR beta libraries were built. Using its own MiXCR run on the multiplex PCR reads, TCRdb lists one record per CDR3 protein. The data show roughly 410,000 distinct CDR3 sequences, roughly 15% seen once. The CDR3 contains 14 residues. Germline V CDR1 and CDR2: MNHGY, SVAAGI. The ends were cut back, 3 bases at V and 3 bases at J, with 11 bases in the middle. The data were obtained in a study of regulatory T cells in long-lasting Graves disease. Time point here: newly diagnosed GD, antithyroid drugs for less than 3 months. Following extraction of RNA from PBMCs, that RNA was used to make the TCR library. By American Thyroid Association guidelines, Graves' disease was diagnosed in the cohort. The same sample was also studied in work on T cells in Graves' hyperthyroidism and ophthalmopathy. Per that study: Stable hyperthyroidism: no ophthalmopathy progression over 18 months of follow-up. Blood also carried most thyroid clonotypes expanded above 0.001.

The sequencing used peripheral blood mononuclear cells (PBMCs), collected at new diagnosis, from a patient treated with antithyroid drugs. The gene calls are TRBV6-9 and TRBJ1-1; D ambiguous. The sequence was collected from a woman in her thirties or forties with Graves disease. The CDR3 region has the DNA TGTGCCAGCAGTTACTCCCGGCCAGACACTGAAGCTTTCTTT. This sequence encodes CASSYSRPDTEAFF.